Below, one T cell receptor (beta chain) is given with its context. Its antigen remains unknown. Individual cDNA molecules received unique molecular identifiers. TCRdb passed the 5' RACE reads through MiXCR, listing each CDR3 protein once. The table includes 35,000 to 55,000 distinct CDR3 sequences, approximately 10% detected once. The record originates from a study of early T cells in non-severe SARS-CoV-2 infection. Across the whole study: Bulk RNA from unsorted whole blood was sequenced; chains were unpaired. Regarding the study as a whole: VDJdb matches were skewed toward anti-spike CD8 T cell responses.

CDR1 and CDR2 from the germline V gene are SGHTA and FQGNSA. The CDR3 spans 14 residues. With V trimmed by 6 bases and J by 6 bases, 9 bases remained unmatched. The sequence was obtained from an adult who was a healthcare worker with PCR-confirmed SARS-CoV-2 infection or an uninfected control (not recorded which). Sequencing was carried out using whole blood. The V gene is TRBV7-2, the J gene TRBJ2-7; 9 bases agree with TRBD2. CDR3 sequence reads: CASRSGGTAREQYF. The DNA for the CDR3 is TGTGCCAGCAGAAGCGGGGGGACAGCCCGCGAGCAGTACTTC.